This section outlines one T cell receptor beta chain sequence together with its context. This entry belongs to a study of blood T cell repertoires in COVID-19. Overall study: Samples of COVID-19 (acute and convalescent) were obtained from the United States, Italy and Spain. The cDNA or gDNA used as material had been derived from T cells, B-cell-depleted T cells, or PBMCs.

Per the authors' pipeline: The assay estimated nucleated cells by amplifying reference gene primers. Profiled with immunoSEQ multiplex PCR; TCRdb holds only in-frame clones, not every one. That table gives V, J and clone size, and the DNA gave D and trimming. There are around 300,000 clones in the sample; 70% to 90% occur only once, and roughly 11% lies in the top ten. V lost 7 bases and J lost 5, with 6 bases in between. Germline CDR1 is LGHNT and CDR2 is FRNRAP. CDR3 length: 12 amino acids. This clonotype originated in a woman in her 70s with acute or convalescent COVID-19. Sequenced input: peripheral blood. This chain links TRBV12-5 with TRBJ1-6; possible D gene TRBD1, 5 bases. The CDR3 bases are TGTGCTAGTGCCAGGGATAATTCACCCCTCCACTTT. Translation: CASARDNSPLHF.